The 5 T cell receptor beta chains below come from one sample, sequenced in a study of blood T cells in healthy people across ages. It was with a sample-barcoded 5' primer and a J-beta primer mix that a second PCR of roughly 7 to 12 cycles was run. From the 5' RACE reads, TCRdb called clonotypes with MiXCR, one entry per CDR3 protein. The table includes some 1.6 million distinct CDR3 sequences, about 35% detected once. Specimen: blood. The source is a woman in her 30s in good health.

The genes are TRBV3-1 and TRBJ2-5; 7 bases agree with TRBD2. This CDR3 region has 16 residues. CDR1 is LGHDT and CDR2 is YNNKEL in the germline V gene (reference sequence). V shed 1 base, J shed 2 bases, and the junction held 7 bases outside the gene matches. The CDR3 DNA follows: TGTGCCAGCAGCCAAGGGATAGCGGGCAGGCAAGAGACCCAGTACTTC. Protein: CASSQGIAGRQETQYF.

This clonotype appeared a few times. The V call is TRBV20-1, the J call TRBJ2-4, with 9 positions matching TRBD2. Germline V gene sequence: CDR1 DFQATT, CDR2 SNEGSKA (reference sequence). The CDR3 is made up of 16 amino acids. The V gene end was trimmed by 6 bases and the J gene end by 7 bases; junction bases not matched to a gene: 16. Here the CDR3 reads CSAPPAGLAGENIQYF. The CDR3 region has the DNA TGCAGTGCACCCCCTGCCGGATTAGCGGGAGAGAACATTCAGTACTTC.

A remark on this clonotype: One junction end disagrees with the germline gene, perhaps due to a read error. V is TRBV15 and J is TRBJ2-3; 7 bases align to TRBD1. Germline CDR1 LNHNV, CDR2 YYDKDF (reference sequence). CDR3 length equals 15 residues. CDR3 sequence reads: CTTTRGDSRTDTQYF. The CDR3 bases are TGTACCACCACCAGAGGGGACAGCCGCACAGATACGCAGTATTTT.

In this sample, this clonotype turned up many times. The rearrangement joins TRBV5-1 to TRBJ2-7; perhaps TRBD2 as D (6 bases). V lost 3 bases and J lost 0, with 7 bases in between. Germline V CDR1 and CDR2: SGHRS, YFSETQ. The CDR3 spans 13 residues. CDR3 loop: CASSWDSSYEQYF. In DNA form, the CDR3 reads TGCGCCAGCAGCTGGGACTCCTCCTACGAGCAGTACTTC.

The CDR3 DNA reads as TGTGCCAGCAGTTTATCGGACGTTAGTCGAGGAAGCTATGGCTACACCTTC. Protein product: CASSLSDVSRGSYGYTF. The chain joins TRBV27 to TRBJ1-2, with no clear D. V was trimmed by 0 bases and J by 4 bases, leaving 18 bases between them. Germline CDR1 is MNHEY and CDR2 is SMNVEV (reference sequence). This CDR3 is built from 17 residues.